These T cell receptor beta chains were read from a single sample in a study of blood T cell repertoires in COVID-19. Libraries were prepared by immunoSEQ multiplex PCR; TCRdb keeps only in-frame clonotypes and omits some of them. The repertoire holds roughly 180,000 clones, approximately 79% seen once, with approximately 7.7% in the top ten. Sample: peripheral blood. These receptors were obtained from an older woman with COVID-19, enrolled during active disease. The CDR3 runs from the conserved cysteine through the conserved F or W. D genes are given only for firm matches. Clone size, where shown, is once, few, many, or a class for clones that have expanded.

v_gene: TRBV9; abundance: .; d_gene: .; j_gene: TRBJ2-5; CDR3nt: TGTGCCAGCAGCGCCTCAGGGGCGGGAGAGACCCAGTACTTC; CDR3aa: CASSASGAGETQYF
v_gene: TRBV7-8; abundance: .; d_gene: TRBD2; j_gene: TRBJ2-7; CDR3nt: TGTGCCAGCACCCCCCTTTGGACTAGCGAGAACTACGAGCAGTACTTC; CDR3aa: CASTPLWTSENYEQYF
v_gene: TRBV30; abundance: .; d_gene: TRBD2; j_gene: TRBJ2-2; CDR3nt: TGTGCCTGGAGGGGAAGGGGTAGCGGGCCCATTACCGGGGAGCTGTTTTTT; CDR3aa: CAWRGRGSGPITGELFF
v_gene: TRBV28; abundance: .; d_gene: .; j_gene: TRBJ2-2; CDR3nt: TGTGCCAGCAGTTTGGCGGAGACCCTTCGTAGGACCGGGGAGCTGTTTTTT; CDR3aa: CASSLAETLRRTGELFF
v_gene: TRBV6-5; abundance: .; d_gene: TRBD2; j_gene: TRBJ2-7; CDR3nt: TGTGCCAGCATACTAGCGGCATCCTACGAGCAGTACTTC; CDR3aa: CASILAASYEQYF
v_gene: TRBV20-1; abundance: .; d_gene: .; j_gene: TRBJ2-7; CDR3nt: TGCAGTGCTAGAGCGGAGTACGAGCAGTACTTC; CDR3aa: CSARAEYEQYF
v_gene: TRBV19; abundance: once; d_gene: TRBD2; j_gene: TRBJ2-4; CDR3nt: TGTGCCAGTAGCAGGGAGGGTCTTTGGGGAAACATTCAGTACTTC; CDR3aa: CASSREGLWGNIQYF
v_gene: TRBV18; abundance: .; d_gene: .; j_gene: TRBJ2-3; CDR3nt: TGTGCCAGCTCACTAGGACAGACCCGCACAGATACGCAGTATTTT; CDR3aa: CASSLGQTRTDTQYF
v_gene: TRBV19; abundance: .; d_gene: .; j_gene: TRBJ2-1; CDR3nt: TGTGCCAGTAGTATCGAAGTGGGGAACGGGAACAATGAGCAGTTCTTC; CDR3aa: CASSIEVGNGNNEQFF
v_gene: TRBV11-3; abundance: .; d_gene: TRBD1; j_gene: TRBJ1-1; CDR3nt: TGTGCCAGCAGTCTCGACAGGGGGACTGAAGCTTTCTTT; CDR3aa: CASSLDRGTEAFF
v_gene: TRBV9; abundance: once; d_gene: TRBD2; j_gene: TRBJ2-3; CDR3nt: TGTGCCAGCAGCGTAGCGGCGGGAGGGCCCTCAGATACGCAGTATTTT; CDR3aa: CASSVAAGGPSDTQYF
v_gene: TRBV28; abundance: once; d_gene: .; j_gene: TRBJ1-5; CDR3nt: TGTGCCAGCAGCGAAGGGGGTGTTCAGCCCCAGCATTTT; CDR3aa: CASSEGGVQPQHF
v_gene: TRBV4-2; abundance: few; d_gene: TRBD1; j_gene: TRBJ1-3; CDR3nt: TGTGCCAGCAGCCCCCGACAGGGGGCTGGAAACACCATATATTTT; CDR3aa: CASSPRQGAGNTIYF
v_gene: TRBV4-3; abundance: .; d_gene: TRBD1; j_gene: TRBJ2-7; CDR3nt: TGCGCCAGCAGACCCGGGACAGGGGTGGGCGAGCAGTACTTC; CDR3aa: CASRPGTGVGEQYF
v_gene: TRBV9; abundance: once; d_gene: .; j_gene: TRBJ1-6; CDR3nt: TGTGCCAGCAGCGTAGGTGGAGGGGAAGCAAGAAATTCACCCCTCCACTTT; CDR3aa: CASSVGGGEARNSPLHF
v_gene: TRBV9; abundance: .; d_gene: .; j_gene: TRBJ2-1; CDR3nt: TGTGCCAGCAGCGTAGGATCTGGGGCTTACAATGAGCAGTTCTTC; CDR3aa: CASSVGSGAYNEQFF
v_gene: TRBV28; abundance: .; d_gene: TRBD1; j_gene: TRBJ2-1; CDR3nt: TGTGCCTCGACAGGGGGCGTGAAAGCGGGAGCCAACAATGAGCAGTTCTTC; CDR3aa: CASTGGVKAGANNEQFF
v_gene: TRBV9; abundance: .; d_gene: TRBD1; j_gene: TRBJ1-1; CDR3nt: TGTGCCAGCAGCCCCATATACGGGGGACAGGGTTCTGAAGCTTTCTTT; CDR3aa: CASSPIYGGQGSEAFF
v_gene: TRBV19; abundance: .; d_gene: .; j_gene: TRBJ1-1; CDR3nt: TGTGCCAGTAGTATTCGCGGGGCTGAAGCTTTCTTT; CDR3aa: CASSIRGAEAFF
v_gene: TRBV24-1; abundance: .; d_gene: .; j_gene: TRBJ2-1; CDR3nt: TGTGCCACCAGTGATAGCTACCTGGAGCAGTTCTTC; CDR3aa: CATSDSYLEQFF
v_gene: TRBV19; abundance: .; d_gene: TRBD1; j_gene: TRBJ1-4; CDR3nt: TGTGCCAGTACCCAAAACAGGGGAATAGGGGAAAAACTGTTTTTT; CDR3aa: CASTQNRGIGEKLFF
v_gene: TRBV6-5; abundance: few; d_gene: .; j_gene: TRBJ2-5; CDR3nt: TGTGCCAGCAGTTACAAGCCTGTCCCGGCGGCCCAGTACTTC; CDR3aa: CASSYKPVPAAQYF
v_gene: TRBV5-4; abundance: .; d_gene: .; j_gene: TRBJ2-5; CDR3nt: TGTGCCAGCAGCTTGGCTCTGGAGACCCAGTACTTC; CDR3aa: CASSLALETQYF
v_gene: TRBV5-1; abundance: .; d_gene: TRBD2; j_gene: TRBJ2-7; CDR3nt: TGCGCCAGCAGCTTCGACCTACTAGCGGAAAGACAGCAGTACTTC; CDR3aa: CASSFDLLAERQQYF
v_gene: TRBV10-3; abundance: .; d_gene: TRBD2; j_gene: TRBJ2-1; CDR3nt: TGTGCCATCAGTCGCGGACTAGCGGGAGGGAACAATGAGCAGTTCTTC; CDR3aa: CAISRGLAGGNNEQFF
v_gene: TRBV20-1; abundance: once; d_gene: TRBD2; j_gene: TRBJ2-3; CDR3nt: TGCAGTGCAAGTAGCGGGAGTGATACGCAGTATTTT; CDR3aa: CSASSGSDTQYF
v_gene: TRBV7-3; abundance: .; d_gene: .; j_gene: TRBJ2-1; CDR3nt: TGTGCCAGCAGCTTATACGGGAGTAGAAACAATGAGCAGTTCTTC; CDR3aa: CASSLYGSRNNEQFF
v_gene: TRBV6-1; abundance: .; d_gene: .; j_gene: TRBJ1-3; CDR3nt: TGTGCCAGCAGTGAAGTGGCGGAGAGCTCTGGAAACACCATATATTTT; CDR3aa: CASSEVAESSGNTIYF
v_gene: TRBV5-1; abundance: .; d_gene: .; j_gene: TRBJ2-7; CDR3nt: TGCGCCAGCAGCTTGGCTGGACAGTCCTACGAGCAGTACTTC; CDR3aa: CASSLAGQSYEQYF
v_gene: TRBV7-9; abundance: .; d_gene: .; j_gene: TRBJ2-3; CDR3nt: TGTGCCAGCAGCCCGTATCGCGGGGCAAGCACAGATACGCAGTATTTT; CDR3aa: CASSPYRGASTDTQYF
v_gene: TRBV6-4; abundance: .; d_gene: .; j_gene: TRBJ2-2; CDR3nt: TGTGCCAGCAGATTAGATGGGAACACCGGGGAGCTGTTTTTT; CDR3aa: CASRLDGNTGELFF